This T cell receptor (beta chain) was captured by sequencing in a study of breast tumors, draining lymph nodes, adjacent tissues. Study outcomes and limitations: Compared with lymph nodes, tumors were less diverse; compared with nontumor tissue, more. Tumor T cell lymph node origin was a supported hypothesis, not proven.

CDR1 is MGHDK, CDR2 SYGVNS, per germline. The CDR3 has 15 amino acids. J was trimmed by 7 bases and V by 5 bases; bases with no gene match: 6. Axillary draining lymph nodes of breast cancer patients supplied the node samples. The table lists this clonotype with many counts. Its antigen is unknown. In TCRdb, the multiplex PCR reads were re-called with MiXCR into one record per CDR3 protein. This table holds some 120,000 distinct CDR3 sequences, just under 20% found once. This sequence joins TRBV25-1 and TRBJ1-4, with 11 bases that match TRBD1. This sequence originates from a female donor with breast cancer. Some clones in this sample may be carry-over from other donors' samples. Material: axillary lymph node tissue. This CDR3 is CASSFSGTGGEKLFF. DNA for the CDR3: TGTGCCAGCAGTTTCTCCGGGACAGGGGGTGAAAAACTGTTTTTT.